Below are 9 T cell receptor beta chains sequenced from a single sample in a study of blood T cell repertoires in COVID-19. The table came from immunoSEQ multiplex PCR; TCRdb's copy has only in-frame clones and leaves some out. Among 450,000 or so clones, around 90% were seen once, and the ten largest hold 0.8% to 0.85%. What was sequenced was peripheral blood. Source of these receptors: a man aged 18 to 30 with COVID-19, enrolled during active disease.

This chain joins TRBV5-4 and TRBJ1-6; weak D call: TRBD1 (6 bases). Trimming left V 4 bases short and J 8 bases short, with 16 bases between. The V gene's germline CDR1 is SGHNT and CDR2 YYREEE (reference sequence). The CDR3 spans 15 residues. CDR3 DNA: TGTGCCAGCAGCCAACCGGGGCAGGGGTATTCACCCCTCCACTTT. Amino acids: CASSQPGQGYSPLHF.

CDR3: CASSRRTSRGTDTQYF. The CDR3 region has the DNA TGTGCCAGCAGCCGTCGGACTAGCCGAGGCACAGATACGCAGTATTTT. The chain links TRBV11-2 to TRBJ2-3; 8 nucleotides match TRBD2. V was clipped by 5 bases and J by 1 base; unmatched bases: 8. The V gene's germline CDR1 is SGHAT and CDR2 FQNNGV. CDR3 length: 16 amino acids.

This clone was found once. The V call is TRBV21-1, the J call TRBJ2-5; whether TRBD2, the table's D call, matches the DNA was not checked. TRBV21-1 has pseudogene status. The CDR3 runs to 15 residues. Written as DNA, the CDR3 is TGTGCCAGCAGCAAAGCATGGGGGACTCAAGAGACCCAGTACTTC. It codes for CASSKAWGTQETQYF.

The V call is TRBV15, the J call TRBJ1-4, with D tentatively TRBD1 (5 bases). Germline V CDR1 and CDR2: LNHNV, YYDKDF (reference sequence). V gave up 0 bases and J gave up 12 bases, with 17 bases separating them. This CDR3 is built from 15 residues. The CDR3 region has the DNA TGTGCCACCAGCAGAGATTCGGACACCGTTGGGGAACTGTTTTTT. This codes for CATSRDSDTVGELFF.

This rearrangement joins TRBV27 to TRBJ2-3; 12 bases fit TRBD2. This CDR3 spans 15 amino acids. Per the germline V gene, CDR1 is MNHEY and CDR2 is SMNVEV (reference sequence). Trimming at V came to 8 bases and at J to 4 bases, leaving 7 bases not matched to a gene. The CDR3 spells CASGSSGRAADTQYF. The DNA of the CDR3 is TGTGCCAGCGGATCTAGCGGGAGGGCCGCAGATACGCAGTATTTT.

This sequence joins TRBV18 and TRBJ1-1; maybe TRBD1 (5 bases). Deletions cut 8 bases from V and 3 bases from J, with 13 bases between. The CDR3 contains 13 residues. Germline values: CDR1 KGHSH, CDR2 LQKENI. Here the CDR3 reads CASRGGGYTEAFF. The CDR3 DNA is TGTGCCAGCCGTGGGGGGGGTTACACTGAAGCTTTCTTT.

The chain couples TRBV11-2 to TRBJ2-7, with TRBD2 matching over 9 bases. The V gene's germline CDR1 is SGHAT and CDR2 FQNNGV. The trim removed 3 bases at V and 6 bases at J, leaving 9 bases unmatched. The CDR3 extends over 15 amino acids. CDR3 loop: CASSLGGGAFGEQYF. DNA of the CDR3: TGTGCCAGCAGCTTGGGCGGGGGGGCCTTCGGCGAGCAGTACTTC.

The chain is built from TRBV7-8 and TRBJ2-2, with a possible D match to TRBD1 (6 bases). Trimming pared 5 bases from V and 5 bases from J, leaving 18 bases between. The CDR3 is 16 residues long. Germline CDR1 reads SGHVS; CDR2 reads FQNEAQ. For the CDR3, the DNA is TGTGCCAGCAGCCGTCAGGGGCTAGCCGGGACCGGGGAGCTGTTTTTT. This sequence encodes CASSRQGLAGTGELFF.

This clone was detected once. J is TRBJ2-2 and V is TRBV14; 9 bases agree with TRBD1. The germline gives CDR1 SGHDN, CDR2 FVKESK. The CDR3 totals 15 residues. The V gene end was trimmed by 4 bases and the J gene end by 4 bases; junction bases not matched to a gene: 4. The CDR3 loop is CASSPTGGGTGELFF. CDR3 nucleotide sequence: TGTGCCAGCAGCCCGACAGGGGGAGGCACCGGGGAGCTGTTTTTT.